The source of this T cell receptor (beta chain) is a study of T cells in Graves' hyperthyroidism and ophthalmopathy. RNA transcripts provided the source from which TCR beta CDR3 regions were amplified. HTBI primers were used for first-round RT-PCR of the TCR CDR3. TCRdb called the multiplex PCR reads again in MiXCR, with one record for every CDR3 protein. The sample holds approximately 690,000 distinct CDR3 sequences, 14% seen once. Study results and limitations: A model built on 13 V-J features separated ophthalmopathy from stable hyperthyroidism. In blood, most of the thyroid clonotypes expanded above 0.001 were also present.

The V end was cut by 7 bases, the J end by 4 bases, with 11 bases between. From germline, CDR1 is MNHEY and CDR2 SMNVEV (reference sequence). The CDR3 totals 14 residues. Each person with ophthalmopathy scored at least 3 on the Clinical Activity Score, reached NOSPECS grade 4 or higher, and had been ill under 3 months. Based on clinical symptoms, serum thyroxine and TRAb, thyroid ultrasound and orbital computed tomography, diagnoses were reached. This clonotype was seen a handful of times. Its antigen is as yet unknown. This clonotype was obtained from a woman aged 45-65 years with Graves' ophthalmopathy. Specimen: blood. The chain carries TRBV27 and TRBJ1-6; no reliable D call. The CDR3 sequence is CASTQINYNSPLHF. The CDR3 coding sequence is TGTGCCAGCACCCAAATCAATTATAATTCACCCCTCCACTTT.